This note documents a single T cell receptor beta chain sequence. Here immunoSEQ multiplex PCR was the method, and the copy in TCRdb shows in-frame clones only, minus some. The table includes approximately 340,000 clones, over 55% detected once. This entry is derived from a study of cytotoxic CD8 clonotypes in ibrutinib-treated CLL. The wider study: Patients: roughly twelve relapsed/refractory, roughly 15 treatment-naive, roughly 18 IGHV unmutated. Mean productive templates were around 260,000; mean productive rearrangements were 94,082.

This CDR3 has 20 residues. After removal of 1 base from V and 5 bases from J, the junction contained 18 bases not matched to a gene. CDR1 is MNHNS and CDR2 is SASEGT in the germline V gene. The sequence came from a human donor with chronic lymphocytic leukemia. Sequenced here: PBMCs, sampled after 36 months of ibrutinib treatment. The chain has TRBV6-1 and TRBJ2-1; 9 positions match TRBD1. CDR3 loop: CASSEVMGQGMFAMDNEQFF. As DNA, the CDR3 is TGTGCCAGCAGTGAAGTCATGGGACAGGGAATGTTCGCGATGGACAATGAGCAGTTCTTC.